The 23 T cell receptor beta chains presented below share a single source sample, sequenced in a study of brain metastases from non-small cell lung cancer. Method: immunoSEQ multiplex PCR; TCRdb's copy keeps in-frame clones and lacks some. Of several thousand clones listed, about four fifths are singletons. The sample was primary lung tumor tissue. Every receptor here comes from a donor aged 40 or over with non-small cell lung cancer.

The rearrangement links TRBV24-1 to TRBJ1-5; D is unresolved. This CDR3 is 13 amino acids long. Germline loops: CDR1 KGHDR, CDR2 SFDVKD. The CDR3 loop reads CATSDFGNQPQHF. In DNA, the CDR3 is TGTGCTACTAGTGATTTCGGGAATCAGCCCCAGCATTTT.

The chain couples TRBV7-9 to TRBJ1-5, with D unclear. The CDR3 totals 13 residues. The germline V gene has CDR1 SEHNR and CDR2 FQNEAQ (reference sequence). V was trimmed by 4 bases and J by 0 bases, leaving 4 bases between them. The CDR3 coding sequence is TGTGCCAGCAGCTCTTATAGCAATCAGCCCCAGCATTTT. Its translation: CASSSYSNQPQHF. Based on the CDR3 plus reference TRBV7-9 and TRBJ1-5, the full variable domain is DTGVSQNPRHKITKRGQNVTFRCDPISEHNRLYWYRQTLGQGPEFLTYFQNEAQLEKSRLLSDRFSAERPKGSFSTLEIQRTEQGDSAMYLCASSSYSNQPQHFGDGTRLSIL.

V usage is TRBV19 and J usage is TRBJ2-3; a weak D match, TRBD1 (6 bases). Trimming removed 5 bases from V and 3 bases from J, with 12 bases in between. This CDR3 spans 14 amino acids. CDR1 and CDR2 from the germline V gene are LNHDA and SQIVND (reference sequence). As DNA, the CDR3 is TGTGCCAGTAGTCGGACAGTTGTAACAGATACGCAGTATTTT. It encodes CASSRTVVTDTQYF.

This chain connects TRBV2 to TRBJ2-2; D unresolved. V shed 6 bases and J shed 1 base, with 12 bases lying between them. This CDR3 contains 15 residues. The V gene's germline CDR1 is SNHLY and CDR2 FYNNEI. This CDR3 reads CASSPRPGNTGELFF. CDR3 coding DNA: TGTGCCAGCAGCCCCCGACCTGGGAACACCGGGGAGCTGTTTTTT.

The chain links TRBV19 to TRBJ1-5; tentatively, D is TRBD1 (6 bases). Germline V gene data show CDR1 as LNHDA and CDR2 as SQIVND (reference sequence). The CDR3 totals 14 residues. V lost 7 bases and J 7 bases, leaving 17 bases between the germline ends. CDR3 coding DNA: TGTGCCAGTAACTTTGGGGGGCTCGGGCAGCCCCAGCATTTT. It specifies CASNFGGLGQPQHF.

V usage is TRBV24-1 and J usage is TRBJ1-4, with no clear D. Germline V gene lookup returns CDR1 KGHDR and CDR2 SFDVKD. The CDR3 is 11 amino acids. Trimming stripped 10 bases from V and 4 bases from J, with 6 bases between. CDR3 in amino acids: CATGYNEKLFF. CDR3 DNA sequence: TGTGCCACGGGTTATAATGAAAAACTGTTTTTT.

V and J are TRBV3-1 (or the pseudogene TRBV3-2) and TRBJ2-7, with D unclear. There are 13 residues in the CDR3. In germline, CDR1 is LGHDT, CDR2 YNNKEL (reference sequence). V lost 10 bases and J 2 bases, leaving 15 bases between the germline ends. The CDR3 coding sequence is TGTGCCACCTCGCACGCACCCACCTACGAGCAGTACTTC. It codes for CATSHAPTYEQYF.

The chain has TRBV7-3 and TRBJ2-2, with 11 bases lining up with TRBD1. V shed 5 bases, J shed 4 bases, and the junction held 6 bases outside the gene matches. CDR1 and CDR2 from the germline V gene are SGHTA and FQGTGA. The CDR3 is made up of 16 amino acids. The CDR3 loop reads CASSDRTGGGTGELFF. The CDR3 nucleotides read TGTGCCAGCAGCGACAGGACAGGGGGCGGCACCGGGGAGCTGTTTTTT.

The chain links TRBV10-2 to TRBJ2-3; a weak D match, TRBD2 (5 bases). Trimming removed 4 bases from V and 7 bases from J, with 9 bases in between. This CDR3 contains 12 residues. Germline CDR1 reads WSHSY; CDR2 reads SAAADI. CDR3 in amino acids: CASSAPGNTQYF. The CDR3, as DNA: TGCGCCAGCAGTGCCCCCGGGAATACGCAGTATTTT.

The V call is TRBV7-2, the J call TRBJ2-7; 7 bases are a match to TRBD1. The CDR3 is 15 residues long. V lost 5 bases, J lost 1 base, and 8 bases stayed unmatched. Germline V gene data show CDR1 as SGHTA and CDR2 as FQGNSA. The CDR3 loop reads CASSATGRGSYEQYF. CDR3 DNA: TGTGCCAGCAGCGCCACTGGCAGGGGGTCCTACGAGCAGTACTTC.

J is TRBJ1-5 and V is TRBV28, with no clear D. CDR1 is MDHEN and CDR2 is SYDVKM in the germline V gene. CDR3 length: 16 residues. Trimming cost V 3 bases and J 1 base, with 13 bases left between them. The CDR3 sequence: CASSFSGPGSNQPQHF. The CDR3, as DNA: TGTGCCAGCAGTTTCAGCGGACCGGGAAGCAATCAGCCCCAGCATTTT.

The V call is TRBV24-1, the J call TRBJ2-1; D may be TRBD2 (7 bases). The CDR3 extends over 13 amino acids. Trimming stripped 5 bases from V and 8 bases from J, with 12 bases between. Looked up from germline, CDR1 is KGHDR and CDR2 is SFDVKD. The CDR3 DNA is TGTGCCACCAGTGTAAGGGGGGGCGATGAGCAGTTCTTC. This codes for CATSVRGGDEQFF.

The chain links TRBV10-2 to TRBJ1-6; TRBD1 is a possible D gene (6 bases). The germline gives CDR1 WSHSY, CDR2 SAAADI. V lost 5 bases and J 5 bases, leaving 7 bases between the germline ends. The CDR3 has 13 amino acids. The CDR3 nucleotides are TGCGCCAGCAGTCGGGACAATAATTCACCCCTCCACTTT. Residues: CASSRDNNSPLHF.

V is TRBV5-6 and J is TRBJ1-2; 9 bases are a match to TRBD1. Trimming cost V 4 bases and J 10 bases; bases outside gene matches: 5. CDR3 size: 12 residues. The germline V gene has CDR1 SGHDT and CDR2 YYEEEE. The CDR3 sequence: CASSLGQGAYTF. CDR3 DNA: TGTGCCAGCAGCCTGGGACAGGGTGCCTACACCTTC. Full variable domain (remainder filled in from reference TRBV5-6 and TRBJ1-2): DAGVTQSPTHLIKTRGQQVTLRCSPKSGHDTVSWYQQALGQGPQFIFQYYEEEERQRGNFPDRFSGHQFPNYSSELNVNALLLGDSALYLCASSLGQGAYTFGSGTRLTVV.

J is TRBJ1-5 and V is TRBV6-2 or TRBV6-3; 7 bases are a match to TRBD1. The CDR3 totals 14 residues. CDR1 is MNHEY, CDR2 SVGEGT, per germline. V was pared by 2 bases and J by 7 bases, with 5 bases of the junction left unmatched. The CDR3 nucleotides are TGTGCCAGCAGTTACATCAGGGGGAAGCAGCCCCAGCATTTT. Translating it yields CASSYIRGKQPQHF.

The rearrangement uses TRBV2 and TRBJ1-5; 12 bases agree with TRBD1. Trimming at V came to 6 bases and at J to 1 base, leaving 10 bases not matched to a gene. The CDR3 totals 18 residues. From germline, CDR1 is SNHLY and CDR2 FYNNEI. CDR3 DNA: TGTGCCAGCAGGGTGGGGACAGGGGGCTCTAACAGCAATCAGCCCCAGCATTTT. This gives the protein CASRVGTGGSNSNQPQHF. The whole variable domain, remainder taken from reference TRBV2 and TRBJ1-5, is EPEVTQTPSHQVTQMGQEVILRCVPISNHLYFYWYRQILGQKVEFLVSFYNNEISEKSEIFDDQFSVERPDGSNFTLKIRSTKLEDSAMYFCASRVGTGGSNSNQPQHFGDGTRLSIL.

About this clone: Compared with germline, one end of the junction differs, possibly owing to a read error. This chain uses TRBV5-1 with TRBJ1-3, with no clear D. The CDR3 has 14 amino acids. Germline V CDR1 and CDR2: SGHRS, YFSETQ. CDR3 sequence reads: CASSSGYSGNIIYF. The DNA of the CDR3 is TGCGCCAGCAGCTCGGGGTACTCTGGAAACATCATATATTTT.

The chain links TRBV5-1 to TRBJ2-7; D remains unclear. The ends were cut back, 0 bases at V and 5 bases at J, with 9 bases in the middle. The CDR3 is 13 amino acids. Germline lookup yields CDR1 SGHRS and CDR2 YFSETQ. The CDR3 DNA is TGCGCCAGCAGCTTGGTAGGGTTCGACGAGCAGTACTTC. Translated: CASSLVGFDEQYF.

This clone was seen once. The chain has TRBV19 and TRBJ1-1; TRBD1 might be the D (6 bases). Trimming removed 0 bases from V and 1 base from J, with 9 bases in between. Germline-derived CDR1 and CDR2 are LNHDA and SQIVND (reference sequence). There are 15 residues in the CDR3. CDR3 in DNA: TGTGCCAGTAGTATAGACGGGGGCCCGAACACTGAAGCTTTCTTT. This gives the protein CASSIDGGPNTEAFF.

The chain is built from TRBV9 and TRBJ2-1, with D tentatively TRBD2 (6 bases). Trimming took 3 bases from V and 3 from J, leaving 16 bases between them. Germline assignment: CDR1 SGDLS and CDR2 YYNGEE. This CDR3 has 16 residues. The CDR3 reads CASSGSGLASYNEQFF. The CDR3 DNA is TGTGCCAGCAGCGGGTCCGGGCTAGCGAGCTACAATGAGCAGTTCTTC. The variable domain in full, completed from reference TRBV9 and TRBJ2-1, reads DSGVTQTPKHLITATGQRVTLRCSPRSGDLSVYWYQQSLDQGLQFLIQYYNGEERAKGNILERFSAQQFPDLHSELNLSSLELGDSALYFCASSGSGLASYNEQFFGPGTRLTVL.

The V and J genes are TRBV30 and TRBJ1-2, with D maybe TRBD1 (6 bases). Germline lookup yields CDR1 GTSNPN and CDR2 SVGIG (reference sequence). The CDR3 sequence is 15 residues long. Trimming stripped 0 bases from V and 5 bases from J, with 16 bases between. The CDR3 is CAWSVGLRDIYGYTF. In DNA, the CDR3 is TGTGCCTGGAGTGTAGGTCTCCGGGACATATATGGCTACACCTTC.

The chain recombines TRBV2 with TRBJ1-6, with TRBD1 identical over 7 bases. The CDR3 runs 15 residues. With 3 bases clipped from V and 7 bases from J, the junction kept 6 bases outside the gene matches. Germline values: CDR1 SNHLY, CDR2 FYNNEI. CDR3 sequence: CASSETGPGNSPLHF. As DNA, the CDR3 is TGTGCCAGCAGTGAGACAGGGCCGGGCAATTCACCCCTCCACTTT.

The chain employs TRBV5-1 and TRBJ2-1; D might be TRBD1 (6 bases). CDR1 is SGHRS, CDR2 YFSETQ, per germline. The V and J ends lost 7 bases and 10 bases respectively, with 21 bases between them. The CDR3 consists of 14 residues. Written as DNA, the CDR3 is TGCGCCAGCCGTCTGGAGAGGGGGAGCCCAGAGCAGTTCTTC. Residues: CASRLERGSPEQFF.